One and the same sample provided the 24 T cell receptor beta chains below, sequenced in a study of shared clonotypes between healthy human individuals. TCRdb keeps only in-frame clones here, not all; method: immunoSEQ multiplex PCR. The top ten clones hold approximately 0.11% of a sample with around 620,000 clones, roughly 96% of them seen once. Naive CD8 cells lacked CD45RO, underwent positive selection for CCR7 and left out terminally differentiated effector memory CD45RA+ cells. The specimen was naive CD8+ T cells sorted from blood. These receptors all come from a woman aged 30 to 39 in good health.

V is TRBV28 and J is TRBJ2-7; 7 bases are a match to TRBD1. Germline V gives CDR1 MDHEN, CDR2 SYDVKM. This CDR3 region has 14 residues. Unmatched junction bases numbered 6, after V lost 5 bases and J lost 2 bases. In DNA form, the CDR3 reads TGTGCCAGCAGTGGGGACAGCTACACCTACGAGCAGTACTTC. Translated: CASSGDSYTYEQYF. The full variable domain, its missing parts supplied by reference TRBV28 and TRBJ2-7, is DVKVTQSSRYLVKRTGEKVFLECVQDMDHENMFWYRQDPGLGLRLIYFSYDVKMKEKGDIPEGYSVSREKKERFSLILESASTNQTSMYLCASSGDSYTYEQYFGPGTRLTVT.

CDR3: CASSPSGTGDGYTF. The CDR3 bases are TGTGCCAGCAGCCCCTCCGGGACAGGGGACGGCTACACCTTC. The rearrangement links TRBV4-2 to TRBJ1-2; the match to TRBD1 covers 10 bases. Germline lookup yields CDR1 LGHNA and CDR2 YNFKEQ. The CDR3 is 14 amino acids. The V gene end was trimmed by 4 bases and the J gene end by 8 bases; junction bases not matched to a gene: 7.

The chain employs TRBV29-1 and TRBJ2-3; D tentatively reads TRBD1 or TRBD2 (5 bases each). The V end was cut by 6 bases, the J end by 4 bases, with 8 bases between. This CDR3 spans 11 amino acids. Germline V gives CDR1 SQVTM, CDR2 ANQGSEA. This CDR3 is CSVRGADTQYF. CDR3 in DNA: TGCAGCGTAAGAGGGGCAGATACGCAGTATTTT.

V gene TRBV28 combines with J gene TRBJ2-4; no clear D gene. This CDR3 comprises 14 residues. The V and J ends lost 4 bases and 2 bases respectively, with 9 bases between them. Germline V CDR1 and CDR2: MDHEN, SYDVKM. The CDR3 nucleotides are TGTGCCAGCAGTTGGAGCTATACCAAAAACATTCAGTACTTC. Its protein product is CASSWSYTKNIQYF.

This clone was seen just once. The CDR3 region has the DNA TGTGCCAGCAGCCCCCGAAGCGGGAGCGGGACCGGGGAGCTGTTTTTT. This sequence encodes CASSPRSGSGTGELFF. This chain links TRBV7-9 with TRBJ2-2; 8 bases agree with TRBD2. This CDR3 has 16 residues. The junction had 10 bases not matched to a gene; V was cut back by 5 bases and J by 5 bases. Per the germline V gene, CDR1 is SEHNR and CDR2 is FQNEAQ (reference sequence). Variable domain in full (rest from reference TRBV7-9 and TRBJ2-2): DTGVSQNPRHKITKRGQNVTFRCDPISEHNRLYWYRQTLGQGPEFLTYFQNEAQLEKSRLLSDRFSAERPKGSFSTLEIQRTEQGDSAMYLCASSPRSGSGTGELFFGEGSRLTVL.

The chain uses TRBV28 and TRBJ2-3; D unresolved. The CDR3 is made up of 15 amino acids. The germline CDR1 and CDR2 sequences are MDHEN and SYDVKM. Trimming removed 2 bases from V and 6 bases from J, with 15 bases in between. In DNA form, the CDR3 reads TGTGCCAGCAGTTTACTTTTGGCTAGTCGGGATACGCAGTATTTT. Translated, it gives CASSLLLASRDTQYF. The whole variable domain, filled in from reference TRBV28 and TRBJ2-3, reads DVKVTQSSRYLVKRTGEKVFLECVQDMDHENMFWYRQDPGLGLRLIYFSYDVKMKEKGDIPEGYSVSREKKERFSLILESASTNQTSMYLCASSLLLASRDTQYFGPGTRLTVL.

The V and J genes are TRBV5-1 and TRBJ2-7; D gene ambiguous. V gave up 4 bases and J gave up 3 bases, with 8 bases separating them. The CDR3 loop spans 12 amino acids. CDR1 SGHRS and CDR2 YFSETQ come from the germline V gene. The CDR3 protein is CASSADRYEQYF. CDR3 coding DNA: TGCGCCAGCAGCGCGGACCGCTACGAGCAGTACTTC.

The genes are TRBV4-2 and TRBJ2-7; possibly TRBD1 or TRBD2 for D (6 bases each). The CDR3 runs 14 residues. V lost 4 bases, J lost 3 bases, and 13 bases lay in between. Germline V gives CDR1 LGHNA, CDR2 YNFKEQ. CDR3 nucleotides: TGTGCCAGCAGCCCCGGGAGAGGGGGCTACGAGCAGTACTTC. This translates into CASSPGRGGYEQYF.

This chain links TRBV5-1 with TRBJ1-1, with D perhaps TRBD1 (6 bases). Per germline, CDR1 SGHRS and CDR2 YFSETQ. The CDR3 totals 14 residues. V lost 7 bases to trimming and J lost 0 bases, with 13 bases between them. Written as DNA, the CDR3 is TGCGCCAGCGCCGCCGGGGGCATGAACACTGAAGCTTTCTTT. Its translation is CASAAGGMNTEAFF.

This chain uses TRBV4-2 with TRBJ1-4; D might be TRBD1 (5 bases). CDR3 length: 15 amino acids. Trimming took 0 bases from V and 6 from J, leaving 11 bases between them. The germline gives CDR1 LGHNA, CDR2 YNFKEQ. The CDR3 sequence: CASSQESGGDEKLFF. In DNA form, the CDR3 reads TGTGCCAGCAGCCAAGAATCGGGGGGGGATGAAAAACTGTTTTTT.

The V gene is TRBV5-6, the J gene TRBJ2-3; TRBD2 matches 15 bases. This CDR3 is built from 17 residues. After removal of 1 base from V and 3 bases from J, the junction contained 3 bases not matched to a gene. Germline values: CDR1 SGHDT, CDR2 YYEEEE. The CDR3 loop is CASSLWGLAGGTDTQYF. DNA for the CDR3: TGTGCCAGCAGCTTGTGGGGACTAGCGGGAGGAACAGATACGCAGTATTTT.

The genes are TRBV7-8 and TRBJ2-7, with TRBD1 identical over 9 bases. CDR3 length equals 14 residues. Germline loops: CDR1 SGHVS, CDR2 FQNEAQ. V lost 2 bases and J lost 4; bases outside the gene matches: 3. The CDR3, as DNA: TGTGCCAGCAGCTTACGGACAGGGGTATACGAGCAGTACTTC. Translating it yields CASSLRTGVYEQYF. Supplemented by reference TRBV7-8 and TRBJ2-7, the full variable domain reads GAGVSQSPRYKVAKRGQDVALRCDPISGHVSLFWYQQALGQGPEFLTYFQNEAQLDKSGLPSDRFFAERPEGSVSTLKIQRTQQEDSAVYLCASSLRTGVYEQYFGPGTRLTVT.

The chain has TRBV5-6 and TRBJ1-4, with D unclear. The CDR3 spans 13 residues. The germline V gene encodes CDR1 SGHDT and CDR2 YYEEEE. Trimming stripped 3 bases from V and 5 bases from J, with 8 bases between. The CDR3 protein is CASSSTTNEKLFF. The CDR3 nucleotides read TGTGCCAGCAGCTCCACCACAAATGAAAAACTGTTTTTT.

With regard to this clone: The identical CDR3 is also encoded by other nucleotide sequences in the sample. The chain combines TRBV27 with TRBJ2-7; TRBD1 might be the D (6 bases). V was shortened by 2 bases and J by 2 bases, with 10 bases between the two germline ends. Germline values: CDR1 MNHEY, CDR2 SMNVEV (reference sequence). The CDR3 totals 14 residues. The CDR3 region is CASSLGAGAYEQYF. CDR3 sequence (DNA): TGTGCCAGCAGTTTAGGGGCAGGGGCCTACGAGCAGTACTTC.

The CDR3 is CASSQELGLGGYEQYF. CDR3 sequence (DNA): TGTGCCAGCAGCCAAGAACTGGGGTTGGGGGGCTACGAGCAGTACTTC. The J gene is TRBJ2-7, the V gene TRBV4-2; weak D call: TRBD2 (6 bases). Germline V gene sequence: CDR1 LGHNA, CDR2 YNFKEQ. Trimming took 0 bases from V and 3 from J, leaving 15 bases between them. The CDR3 extends over 16 amino acids.

The CDR3 DNA reads as TGTGCCAGCAGCTTAAATGGGCCCGGAGAGCAGTTCTTC. This codes for CASSLNGPGEQFF. This chain connects TRBV11-2 to TRBJ2-1, with D hard to call. Germline CDR1 SGHAT, CDR2 FQNNGV. V was trimmed by 2 bases and J by 10 bases, leaving 12 bases between them. The CDR3 sequence is 13 residues long.

This chain links TRBV6-5 with TRBJ2-3; D remains unclear. CDR1 MNHEY and CDR2 SVGAGI come from the germline V gene. CDR3 length equals 15 residues. V lost 7 bases, J lost 5 bases, and 19 bases lay in between. In DNA form, the CDR3 reads TGTGCCAGCACCACTTCCCCAATATTCTTAGATACGCAGTATTTT. Residues: CASTTSPIFLDTQYF.

The chain employs TRBV29-1 and TRBJ2-1; either TRBD1 or TRBD2 may supply D (5 bases each). Trimming took off 4 bases at V and 8 bases at J, with 15 bases between the two ends. This CDR3 has 13 amino acids. Germline V lookup: CDR1 SQVTM, CDR2 ANQGSEA. This chain's CDR3 is CSVGVEGDHEQFF. The DNA for the CDR3 is TGCAGCGTTGGCGTTGAAGGGGACCATGAGCAGTTCTTC.

The chain employs TRBV28 and TRBJ2-3; either TRBD1 or TRBD2 may supply D (6 bases each). The germline V gene has CDR1 MDHEN and CDR2 SYDVKM. The V and J ends lost 3 bases and 9 bases respectively, with 40 bases between them. This CDR3 contains 22 residues. In nucleotides, the CDR3 is TGTGCCAGCAGTTTGACTACCTCTCTAGATCCACGCGTTGTGGGGATAGGGGGGACGCAGTATTTT. It codes for CASSLTTSLDPRVVGIGGTQYF. The complete variable domain, with remaining parts taken from reference TRBV28 and TRBJ2-3, reads DVKVTQSSRYLVKRTGEKVFLECVQDMDHENMFWYRQDPGLGLRLIYFSYDVKMKEKGDIPEGYSVSREKKERFSLILESASTNQTSMYLCASSLTTSLDPRVVGIGGTQYFGPGTRLTVL.

The chain uses TRBV6-1 and TRBJ2-3; the D gene is possibly TRBD1 (6 bases). The ends were cut back, 1 base at V and 5 bases at J, with 10 bases in the middle. Germline V lookup: CDR1 MNHNS, CDR2 SASEGT. The CDR3 consists of 14 residues. CDR3 sequence: CASSEDRAIDTQYF. DNA for the CDR3: TGTGCCAGCAGTGAAGACAGGGCTATAGATACGCAGTATTTT.

The chain recombines TRBV7-9 with TRBJ2-5; maybe TRBD2 (5 bases). The J call may be mistaken, given a closer DNA end match to TRBJ2-7. This CDR3 has 14 residues. Germline CDR1 and CDR2: SEHNR and FQNEAQ (reference sequence). The CDR3 region is CASSFDLGTYEQYF. The CDR3, as DNA: TGTGCCAGCAGCTTCGACCTCGGGACCTACGAGCAGTACTTC.

The rearrangement joins TRBV2 to TRBJ2-7; weak D call: TRBD2 (7 bases). This CDR3 contains 14 residues. Deletions cut 5 bases from V and 3 bases from J, with 14 bases between. The germline V gene encodes CDR1 SNHLY and CDR2 FYNNEI. The CDR3 DNA reads as TGTGCCAGCAGTCCATTAGGGGGGGACTACGAGCAGTACTTC. This sequence encodes CASSPLGGDYEQYF. The whole variable domain, remainder taken from reference TRBV2 and TRBJ2-7, is EPEVTQTPSHQVTQMGQEVILRCVPISNHLYFYWYRQILGQKVEFLVSFYNNEISEKSEIFDDQFSVERPDGSNFTLKIRSTKLEDSAMYFCASSPLGGDYEQYFGPGTRLTVT.

This chain links TRBV9 with TRBJ1-4, with unresolved D. The CDR3 is made up of 14 amino acids. The germline CDR1 and CDR2 sequences are SGDLS and YYNGEE. Between the trimmed V and J ends, which lost 3 bases and 2 bases, there was a span of 8 bases. The CDR3 DNA is TGTGCCAGCAGCGCGGAGTCGACTAATGAAAAACTGTTTTTT. This gives the protein CASSAESTNEKLFF.

The genes are TRBV5-1 and TRBJ2-1; 13 nucleotides line up with TRBD2. J lost 6 bases, V lost 4 bases, and 4 bases had no gene match. The CDR3 contains 15 residues. Per germline, CDR1 SGHRS and CDR2 YFSETQ. CDR3 region: CASSPLAGGSNEQFF. As DNA, the CDR3 is TGCGCCAGCAGCCCACTAGCGGGAGGGTCCAATGAGCAGTTCTTC.